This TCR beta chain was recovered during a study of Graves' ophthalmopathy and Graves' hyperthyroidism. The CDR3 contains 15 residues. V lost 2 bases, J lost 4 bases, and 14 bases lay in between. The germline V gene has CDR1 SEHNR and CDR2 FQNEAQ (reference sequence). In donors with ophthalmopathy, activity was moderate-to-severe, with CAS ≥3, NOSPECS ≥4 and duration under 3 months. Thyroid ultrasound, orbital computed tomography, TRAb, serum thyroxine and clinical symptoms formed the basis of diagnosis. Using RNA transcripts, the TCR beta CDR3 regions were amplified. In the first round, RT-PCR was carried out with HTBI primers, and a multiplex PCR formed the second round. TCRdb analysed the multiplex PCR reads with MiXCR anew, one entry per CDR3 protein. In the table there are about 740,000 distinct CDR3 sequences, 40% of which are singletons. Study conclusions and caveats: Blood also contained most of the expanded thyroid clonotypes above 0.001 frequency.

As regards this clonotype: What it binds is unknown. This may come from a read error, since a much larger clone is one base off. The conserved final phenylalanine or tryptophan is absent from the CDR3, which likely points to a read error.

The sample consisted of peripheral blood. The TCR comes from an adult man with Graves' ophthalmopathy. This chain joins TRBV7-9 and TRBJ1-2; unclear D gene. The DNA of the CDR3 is TGTGCCAGCAGCTTACAGGAGGCCGTATCCTATGGCTACACCATC. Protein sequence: CASSLQEAVSYGYTI.